This TCR beta chain appears in the sequencing data of a study of T cells after yellow fever vaccination. Germline assignment: CDR1 SQVTM and CDR2 ANQGSEA. J gave up 6 bases and V 7 bases, and 11 bases lay outside the gene matches. This CDR3 comprises 14 residues. This clonotype was seen only a few times. What it recognizes is unknown. Study observations and caveats: Once the booster was given, most primary-vaccination clones reappeared, at about 95% for CD4 and 88% for CD8.

A single record per CDR3 protein comes from TCRdb applying MiXCR to the 5' RACE reads. The sample has about 300,000 distinct CDR3 sequences; roughly 7% are singletons. The V and J genes are TRBV29-1 and TRBJ1-1; 10 bases are a match to TRBD1. Sequenced here: PBMCs, sampled 35 to 50 days after the first yellow fever vaccination. This TCR was recovered from a man in his late teens or twenties who received the YFV17D yellow fever vaccine. CDR3 in amino acids: CSAEGRQGAPEAFF. For the CDR3, the DNA is TGCAGCGCCGAAGGAAGACAGGGGGCCCCTGAAGCTTTCTTT.